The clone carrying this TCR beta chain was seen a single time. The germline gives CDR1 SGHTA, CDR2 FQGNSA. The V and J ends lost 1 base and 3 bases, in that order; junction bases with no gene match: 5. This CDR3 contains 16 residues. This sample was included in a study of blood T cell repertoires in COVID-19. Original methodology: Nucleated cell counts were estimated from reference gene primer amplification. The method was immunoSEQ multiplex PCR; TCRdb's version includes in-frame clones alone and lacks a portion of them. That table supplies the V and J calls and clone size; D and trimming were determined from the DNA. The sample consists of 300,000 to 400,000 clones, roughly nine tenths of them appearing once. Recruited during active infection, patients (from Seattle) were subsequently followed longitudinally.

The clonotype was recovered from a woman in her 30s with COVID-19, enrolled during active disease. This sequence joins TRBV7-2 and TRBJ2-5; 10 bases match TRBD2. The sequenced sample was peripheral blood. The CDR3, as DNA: TGTGCCAGCAGCTTAGGTGGGCTAGCGGGAGAAGAGACCCAGTACTTC. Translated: CASSLGGLAGEETQYF.